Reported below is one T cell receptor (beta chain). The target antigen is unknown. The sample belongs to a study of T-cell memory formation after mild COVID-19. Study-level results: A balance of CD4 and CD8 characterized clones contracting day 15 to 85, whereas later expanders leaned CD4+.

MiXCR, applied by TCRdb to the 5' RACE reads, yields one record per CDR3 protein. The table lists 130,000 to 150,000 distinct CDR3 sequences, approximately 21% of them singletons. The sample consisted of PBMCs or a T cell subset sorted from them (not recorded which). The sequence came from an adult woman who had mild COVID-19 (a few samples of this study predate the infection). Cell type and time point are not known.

For the CDR3, the DNA is TGTGCCAGCAGCTTAGCGGGGTCCCGGGGAGAGACCCAGTACTTC. Translation: CASSLAGSRGETQYF. The chain is built from TRBV7-9 and TRBJ2-5; maybe TRBD2 (5 bases). Per the germline V gene, CDR1 is SEHNR and CDR2 is FQNEAQ (reference sequence). The CDR3 totals 15 residues. V lost 0 bases and J lost 4, with 12 bases in between.